The 8 T cell receptor beta chains in this list originate from one sample, sequenced in a study of T cells in tumors after PD-1 blockade. Only in-frame clones appear in the TCRdb table, and some are missing; sequencing was by immunoSEQ multiplex PCR. The sample carries about 63,000 clones, about 74% recorded once. The sequenced sample was PBMCs, obtained after anti-PD-1 treatment. The source of these receptors is a human donor with basal cell carcinoma.

This clone was seen a single time. The chain carries TRBV4-1 and TRBJ1-1; D possibly corresponds to TRBD1 (5 bases). Germline values: CDR1 MGHRA, CDR2 YSYEKL. The CDR3 spans 15 residues. Between the trimmed V and J ends, which lost 1 base and 5 bases, there was a span of 14 bases. This CDR3 reads CASSQGKGQGTEAFF. For the CDR3, the DNA is TGCGCCAGCAGCCAAGGCAAGGGGCAGGGAACTGAAGCTTTCTTT.

V gene TRBV5-4 combines with J gene TRBJ2-5, with 11 nucleotides matching TRBD2. V shed 4 bases, J shed 5 bases, and the junction held 4 bases outside the gene matches. The CDR3 is made up of 14 amino acids. Germline loops: CDR1 SGHNT, CDR2 YYREEE (reference sequence). Here the CDR3 DNA reads TGTGCCAGCAGCCCTACTAGCGGGGGTGAGACCCAGTACTTC. This sequence encodes CASSPTSGGETQYF.

This chain uses TRBV5-8 with TRBJ2-1, with 9 bases lining up with TRBD2. CDR3 length: 15 amino acids. CDR1 is SGHTS and CDR2 is YDEGEE in the germline V gene. V shed 7 bases, J shed 8 bases, and the junction held 13 bases outside the gene matches. The CDR3 loop is CASGDWRGGGDEQFF. CDR3 bases: TGTGCCAGCGGGGATTGGCGGGGGGGCGGCGATGAGCAGTTCTTC.

In this sample, this clone is medium-sized. The gene calls are TRBV25-1 and TRBJ2-7; no reliable D call. CDR1 is MGHDK and CDR2 is SYGVNS in the germline V gene. The CDR3 is 12 amino acids. V lost 7 bases to trimming and J lost 4 bases, with 11 bases between them. The CDR3 loop reads CASKRGEYEQYF. The CDR3 nucleotides read TGTGCCAGCAAGCGAGGAGAGTACGAGCAGTACTTC.

This chain connects TRBV9 to TRBJ2-3; 9 bases map to TRBD2. CDR1 SGDLS and CDR2 YYNGEE come from the germline V gene. V lost 0 bases and J lost 2; bases outside the gene matches: 1. This CDR3 is 15 amino acids long. The CDR3 sequence: CASSVGLADTDTQYF. Here the CDR3 DNA reads TGTGCCAGCAGCGTAGGACTAGCGGACACAGATACGCAGTATTTT.

The chain recombines TRBV5-4 with TRBJ2-3, with 10 positions matching TRBD2. CDR3 size: 18 residues. Trimming removed 1 base from V and 4 bases from J; junction bases left unmatched: 12. CDR1 SGHNT and CDR2 YYREEE come from the germline V gene (reference sequence). The CDR3 region is CASSLPPAAGGRADTQYF. CDR3 coding DNA: TGTGCCAGCAGCTTGCCCCCTGCAGCGGGGGGGCGGGCAGATACGCAGTATTTT.

Only a few counts were recorded for this clone. The chain carries TRBV6-4 and TRBJ2-3; D is unresolved. Germline CDR1 and CDR2: MRHNA and SNTAGT. The germline V and J ends were trimmed by 2 bases and 3 bases, with 6 bases remaining between them. This CDR3 is 13 amino acids long. In DNA, the CDR3 is TGTGCCAGCAGTGACAGGGAAACAGATACGCAGTATTTT. Its translation: CASSDRETDTQYF.

This clone occurred a few times. The chain recombines TRBV27 with TRBJ1-5, with TRBD1 identical over 7 bases. This CDR3 contains 15 residues. Germline V gene data show CDR1 as MNHEY and CDR2 as SMNVEV (reference sequence). The junction had 6 bases not matched to a gene; V was cut back by 3 bases and J by 4 bases. CDR3 coding DNA: TGTGCCAGCAGTTTTTCGGGACAGAATAATCAGCCCCAGCATTTT. Translation: CASSFSGQNNQPQHF.